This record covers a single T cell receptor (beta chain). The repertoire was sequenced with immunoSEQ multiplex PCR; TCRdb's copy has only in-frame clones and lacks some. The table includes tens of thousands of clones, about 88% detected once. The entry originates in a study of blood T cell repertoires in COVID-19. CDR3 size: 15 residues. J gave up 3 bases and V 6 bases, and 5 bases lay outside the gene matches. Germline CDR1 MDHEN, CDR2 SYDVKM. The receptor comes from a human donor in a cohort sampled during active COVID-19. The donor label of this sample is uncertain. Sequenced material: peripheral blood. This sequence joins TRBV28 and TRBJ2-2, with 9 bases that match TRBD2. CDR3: CASSLAGSDTGELFF. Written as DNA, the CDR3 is TGTGCCAGCAGCCTAGCGGGATCGGACACCGGGGAGCTGTTTTTT.